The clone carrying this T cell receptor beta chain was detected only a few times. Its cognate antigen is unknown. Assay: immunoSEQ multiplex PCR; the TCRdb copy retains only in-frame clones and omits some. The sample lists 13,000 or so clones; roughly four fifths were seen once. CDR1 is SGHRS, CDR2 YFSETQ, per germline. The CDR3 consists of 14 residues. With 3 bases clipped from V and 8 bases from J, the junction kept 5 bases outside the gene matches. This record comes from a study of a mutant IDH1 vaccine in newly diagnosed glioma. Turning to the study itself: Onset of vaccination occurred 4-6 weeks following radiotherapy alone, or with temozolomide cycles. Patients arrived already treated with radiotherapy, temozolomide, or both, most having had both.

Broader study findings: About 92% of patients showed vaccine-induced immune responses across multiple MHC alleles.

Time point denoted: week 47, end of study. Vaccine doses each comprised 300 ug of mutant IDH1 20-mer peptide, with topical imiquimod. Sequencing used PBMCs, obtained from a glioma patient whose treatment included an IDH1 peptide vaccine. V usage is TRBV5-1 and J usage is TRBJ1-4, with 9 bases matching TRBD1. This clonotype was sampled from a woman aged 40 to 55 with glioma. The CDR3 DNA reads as TGCGCCAGCAGCTCCTGGACAGGGGAAGAAAAACTGTTTTTT. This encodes CASSSWTGEEKLFF.